A single sample gave rise to the 32 T cell receptor beta chains below, sequenced in a study of T cell repertoires in cytomegalovirus infection. Via MiXCR, TCRdb re-called the reads, giving one row per CDR3 protein. The sample has 570,000 or so distinct CDR3 sequences, 40% seen once; the top ten hold about half. What these receptors recognize is not known. This sample comprised cultured PBMCs, obtained from culture after CMV antigen stimulation. All receptors derive from a human donor in good health (CMV status not recorded). Some clones in this sample may be carry-over from other donors' samples.

The chain uses TRBV11-2 and TRBJ2-2, with TRBD1 identical over 8 bases. Germline V gene sequence: CDR1 SGHAT, CDR2 FQNNGV. This CDR3 is built from 14 residues. V was pared by 11 bases and J by 1 base, with 6 bases of the junction left unmatched. Here the CDR3 reads CASIQGGNTGELFF. In DNA form, the CDR3 reads TGTGCCTCGATACAGGGGGGGAACACCGGGGAGCTGTTTTTT. Drawing the rest from reference TRBV11-2 and TRBJ2-2, the complete variable domain is EAGVAQSPRYKIIEKRQSVAFWCNPISGHATLYWYQQILGQGPKLLIQFQNNGVVDDSQLPKDRFSAERLKGVDSTLKIQPAKLEDSAVYLCASIQGGNTGELFFGEGSRLTVL.

The chain couples TRBV19 to TRBJ1-1, with D possibly TRBD1 on 5 matching bases. The germline gives CDR1 LNHDA, CDR2 SQIVND (reference sequence). Trimming removed 0 bases at V and 1 base at J, with 6 bases between. This CDR3 contains 14 residues. The CDR3 coding sequence is TGTGCCAGTAGTATAGATCAGGGGAACACTGAAGCTTTCTTT. As protein: CASSIDQGNTEAFF.

This clonotype appeared a few times. This rearrangement joins TRBV12-3 or TRBV12-4 to TRBJ1-1; a possible D gene is TRBD1 (5 bases). The CDR3 length is 15 residues. Trimming cost V 4 bases and J 3 bases, with 15 bases left between them. CDR3 amino acids: CASSSTGPRDTEAFF. As DNA, the CDR3 is TGTGCCAGCAGTTCTACAGGACCCCGGGACACTGAAGCTTTCTTT.

The chain links TRBV20-1 to TRBJ2-7; possible D gene TRBD1, 6 bases. Trimming shortened V by 7 bases and J by 2 bases, and 15 bases separated the two germline ends. This CDR3 has 13 amino acids. Germline lookup yields CDR1 DFQATT and CDR2 SNEGSKA (reference sequence). The chain's CDR3 is CSVQGQNTYEQYF. CDR3 in DNA: TGCAGTGTTCAGGGGCAGAATACCTACGAGCAGTACTTC.

The chain is built from TRBV7-2 and TRBJ1-5; D is unresolved. The germline V gene has CDR1 SGHTA and CDR2 FQGNSA. V dropped 4 bases and J dropped 3 bases, with 13 bases sitting between them. CDR3 length equals 15 residues. CDR3 in amino acids: CASSSRGELNQPQHF. The CDR3 nucleotides read TGTGCCAGCAGCTCCCGTGGGGAACTCAATCAGCCCCAGCATTTT.

The J gene is TRBJ1-1, the V gene TRBV12-3 or TRBV12-4; D may be TRBD1 (5 bases). Trimming cost V 9 bases and J 10 bases, with 15 bases left between them. The CDR3 is made up of 11 amino acids. This CDR3 reads CASRRGGRAFF. The CDR3 DNA follows: TGTGCCAGTAGGCGGGGGGGGAGAGCTTTCTTT.

This clonotype was counted many times. V usage is TRBV7-2 and J usage is TRBJ2-5, with 16 bases that match TRBD2. Looked up from germline, CDR1 is SGHTA and CDR2 is FQGNSA. Losses at the gene ends were 5 bases for V and 5 bases for J; bases not matched to a gene: 5. CDR3 length: 16 residues. The CDR3 DNA reads as TGTGCCAGCAGCCAGGGACTAGCGGGAGGGGGTGAGACCCAGTACTTC. It translates to CASSQGLAGGGETQYF. Filled out from reference TRBV7-2 and TRBJ2-5, the complete variable domain reads GAGVSQSPSNKVTEKGKDVELRCDPISGHTALYWYRQSLGQGLEFLIYFQGNSAPDKSGLPSDRFSAERTGGSVSTLTIQRTQQEDSAVYLCASSQGLAGGGETQYFGPGTRLLVL.

The sample holds a few counts of this clonotype. The genes are TRBV19 and TRBJ2-1; D is uncertain. Germline assignment: CDR1 LNHDA and CDR2 SQIVND (reference sequence). Trimming removed 0 bases from V and 6 bases from J, with 9 bases in between. The CDR3 totals 14 residues. This CDR3 reads CASSIEVNGNEQFF. The CDR3 coding sequence is TGTGCCAGTAGTATAGAAGTAAATGGCAATGAGCAGTTCTTC.

This chain uses TRBV7-9 with TRBJ1-4; 7 bases are shared with TRBD1. The CDR3 has 16 amino acids. J lost 3 bases, V lost 4 bases, and 8 bases had no gene match. The germline V gene has CDR1 SEHNR and CDR2 FQNEAQ (reference sequence). CDR3 region: CASSSSPTGPNEKLFF. DNA for the CDR3: TGTGCCAGCAGCTCATCCCCGACAGGGCCTAATGAAAAACTGTTTTTT.

V and J are TRBV24-1 and TRBJ2-5, with 8 bases fitting TRBD1. The junction had 10 bases not matched to a gene; V was cut back by 3 bases and J by 2 bases. This CDR3 is 17 amino acids long. CDR1 and CDR2 from the germline V gene are KGHDR and SFDVKD. As DNA, the CDR3 is TGTGCCACCAGTGATCCAGGGAAGGACAGGGCGCAAGAGACCCAGTACTTC. This codes for CATSDPGKDRAQETQYF.

V is TRBV11-2 and J is TRBJ1-4; no clear D gene. The CDR3 is 15 amino acids. V was pared by 2 bases and J by 7 bases, with 14 bases between. Germline V gene lookup returns CDR1 SGHAT and CDR2 FQNNGV. The CDR3 spells CASSLFAGSAEKLFF. CDR3 sequence (DNA): TGTGCCAGCAGCTTATTTGCGGGAAGCGCTGAAAAACTGTTTTTT.

The chain employs TRBV7-8 and TRBJ2-5, with 7 nucleotides matching TRBD2. V shed 4 bases, J shed 4 bases, and the junction held 6 bases outside the gene matches. The CDR3 is made up of 14 amino acids. In germline, CDR1 is SGHVS, CDR2 FQNEAQ. The CDR3 is CASSSVSGRETQYF. The CDR3 DNA sequence: TGTGCCAGCAGCTCCGTTAGCGGGCGAGAGACCCAGTACTTC.

V gene TRBV7-8 combines with J gene TRBJ1-1; no clear D. The CDR3 is 14 residues long. Germline V CDR1 and CDR2: SGHVS, FQNEAQ. V lost 5 bases and J lost 0, with 10 bases in between. In nucleotides, the CDR3 is TGTGCCAGCAGCCCCGACCCAATGAACACTGAAGCTTTCTTT. Encoded protein: CASSPDPMNTEAFF.

V gene TRBV29-1 combines with J gene TRBJ2-3; 10 bases line up with TRBD1. Germline trimming cut 3 bases from V and 1 base from J; bases unmatched to any gene: 7. Germline V gene lookup returns CDR1 SQVTM and CDR2 ANQGSEA. This CDR3 contains 16 residues. DNA of the CDR3: TGCAGCGTTGACCTCTGGGGGACAGGGGGCACAGATACGCAGTATTTT. Protein product: CSVDLWGTGGTDTQYF.

The gene calls are TRBV6-6 and TRBJ1-5; D unresolved. The germline V and J ends were trimmed by 2 bases and 4 bases, with 9 bases remaining between them. This CDR3 is built from 14 residues. CDR1 and CDR2 from the germline V gene are MNHNY and SVGAGI (reference sequence). In DNA form, the CDR3 reads TGTGCCAGCAGTTACGCAGGCCGGAATCAGCCCCAGCATTTT. Residues: CASSYAGRNQPQHF.

The sample holds one count of this clonotype. V usage is TRBV10-3 and J usage is TRBJ2-7; tentatively, D is TRBD1 (6 bases). The CDR3 loop spans 14 amino acids. The germline CDR1 and CDR2 sequences are ENHRY and SYGVKD. V lost 10 bases and J lost 3, with 19 bases in between. CDR3 sequence (DNA): TGTGCCACCGATCCTAGGGGGAATGGCTACGAGCAGTACTTC. It codes for CATDPRGNGYEQYF.

The sample holds a few counts of this clonotype. V is TRBV7-6 and J is TRBJ1-4; 7 nucleotides match TRBD1. Germline CDR1 and CDR2: SGHVS and FNYEAQ. The CDR3 has 16 residues. Trimming at V came to 5 bases and at J to 0 bases, leaving 6 bases not matched to a gene. For the CDR3, the DNA is TGTGCCAGCAGCGCGGGACAGCTTGCAACTAATGAAAAACTGTTTTTT. It encodes CASSAGQLATNEKLFF.

In this sample, this clonotype turned up a few times. V and J are TRBV27 and TRBJ2-7; D may correspond to TRBD1 or TRBD2 (7 bases each). Germline V gives CDR1 MNHEY, CDR2 SMNVEV (reference sequence). This CDR3 comprises 15 residues. Trimming shortened V by 5 bases and J by 4 bases, and 18 bases separated the two germline ends. The chain's CDR3 is CASSKMTGRGYEQYF. The CDR3, as DNA: TGTGCCAGCAGTAAGATGACAGGGAGGGGATACGAGCAGTACTTC.

This clonotype was observed a handful of times. The chain links TRBV4-1 to TRBJ2-1; the match to TRBD2 covers 11 bases. V was pared by 1 base and J by 5 bases, with 1 base of the junction left unmatched. This CDR3 is built from 15 residues. Looked up from germline, CDR1 is MGHRA and CDR2 is YSYEKL. The CDR3 coding sequence is TGCGCCAGCAGCCAAGTACTAGCGGGGGACAATGAGCAGTTCTTC. Translated: CASSQVLAGDNEQFF.

The chain carries TRBV7-2 and TRBJ2-4; maybe TRBD2 (5 bases). V shed 7 bases and J shed 9 bases, with 22 bases lying between them. Germline assignment: CDR1 SGHTA and CDR2 FQGNSA. The CDR3 runs to 15 residues. The CDR3 reads CASTPGDFGVGIQYF. The CDR3 DNA is TGTGCCAGCACACCCGGAGACTTCGGGGTGGGCATTCAGTACTTC. The variable domain in full, with the rest retrieved from reference TRBV7-2 and TRBJ2-4, is GAGVSQSPSNKVTEKGKDVELRCDPISGHTALYWYRQSLGQGLEFLIYFQGNSAPDKSGLPSDRFSAERTGGSVSTLTIQRTQQEDSAVYLCASTPGDFGVGIQYFGAGTRLSVL.

This chain links TRBV7-2 with TRBJ2-1; tentative D call: TRBD2 (6 bases). Germline V gene sequence: CDR1 SGHTA, CDR2 FQGNSA. The CDR3 covers 12 residues. V shed 5 bases and J shed 10 bases, with 12 bases lying between them. DNA of the CDR3: TGTGCCAGCAGCCCCGGGGCGGGGGAGCAGTTCTTC. This encodes CASSPGAGEQFF. The variable domain in full, completed from reference TRBV7-2 and TRBJ2-1, reads GAGVSQSPSNKVTEKGKDVELRCDPISGHTALYWYRQSLGQGLEFLIYFQGNSAPDKSGLPSDRFSAERTGGSVSTLTIQRTQQEDSAVYLCASSPGAGEQFFGPGTRLTVL.

The chain joins TRBV4-1 to TRBJ2-3, with 7 bases that match TRBD1. V gave up 2 bases and J gave up 3 bases; unmatched junction bases: 8. The CDR3 has 16 residues. Germline lookup yields CDR1 MGHRA and CDR2 YSYEKL. The CDR3 region has the DNA TGCGCCAGCAGCCAATACGCGACAGGGTTTACAGATACGCAGTATTTT. Residues: CASSQYATGFTDTQYF.

This clonotype was found many times. The chain employs TRBV2 and TRBJ1-3; no firm D call. Germline CDR1 is SNHLY and CDR2 is FYNNEI. V lost 6 bases and J 0 bases, leaving 3 bases between the germline ends. The CDR3 extends over 12 amino acids. CDR3 nucleotides: TGTGCCAGCAGGGGCTCTGGAAACACCATATATTTT. Protein product: CASRGSGNTIYF.

Here the CDR3 reads CASSQDLGSLQQFF. The CDR3 nucleotides are TGCGCCAGCAGCCAAGATCTAGGGAGCCTGCAGCAGTTCTTC. The gene calls are TRBV4-1 and TRBJ2-1; tentatively, D is TRBD2 (5 bases). The germline V gene encodes CDR1 MGHRA and CDR2 YSYEKL. The V and J ends lost 0 bases and 11 bases respectively, with 14 bases between them. The CDR3 contains 14 residues.

The chain carries TRBV15 and TRBJ2-1; 9 bases align to TRBD2. Trimming removed 4 bases from V and 7 bases from J; junction bases left unmatched: 5. CDR3 length: 14 amino acids. The germline V gene encodes CDR1 LNHNV and CDR2 YYDKDF (reference sequence). The DNA of the CDR3 is TGTGCCACCAGCAAAGCGGGAGGCTATAATGAGCAGTTCTTC. As protein: CATSKAGGYNEQFF.

V is TRBV2 and J is TRBJ1-5; 7 bases align to TRBD1. Germline V lookup: CDR1 SNHLY, CDR2 FYNNEI. J gave up 8 bases and V 6 bases, and 10 bases lay outside the gene matches. This CDR3 is 14 amino acids long. The CDR3 bases are TGTGCCAGCAGGAGGGACAGTCCTTATGAGCCCCAGCATTTT. It is translated as CASRRDSPYEPQHF.

This clonotype has at least ten counts. J is TRBJ2-7 and V is TRBV19; D is perhaps TRBD2 (6 bases). V was trimmed by 4 bases and J by 6 bases, leaving 16 bases between them. The germline V gene encodes CDR1 LNHDA and CDR2 SQIVND (reference sequence). CDR3 size: 14 residues. In nucleotides, the CDR3 is TGTGCCAGTAGTACCCGACCGGGACTCCCCGAGCAGTACTTC. Its translation is CASSTRPGLPEQYF.

The V gene is TRBV11-3, the J gene TRBJ2-7, with TRBD1 identical over 7 bases. V lost 4 bases and J lost 0; bases outside the gene matches: 6. Germline values: CDR1 SGHNT, CDR2 YENEEA. CDR3 length: 15 residues. CDR3 region: CASSSGQASSYEQYF. CDR3 sequence (DNA): TGTGCCAGCAGCTCCGGACAGGCAAGCTCCTACGAGCAGTACTTC.

V gene TRBV7-2 combines with J gene TRBJ1-2; the D gene is possibly TRBD1 (6 bases). V lost 8 bases to trimming and J lost 4 bases, with 14 bases between them. In germline, CDR1 is SGHTA, CDR2 FQGNSA. The CDR3 consists of 13 residues. The CDR3 protein is CASLNQGPYGYTF. CDR3 sequence (DNA): TGTGCCAGCTTAAACCAGGGGCCCTATGGCTACACCTTC.

The V call is TRBV5-4, the J call TRBJ2-5; weak D call: TRBD2 (7 bases). This CDR3 region has 16 residues. Germline V gene lookup returns CDR1 SGHNT and CDR2 YYREEE (reference sequence). The V gene lost 4 bases and the J gene lost 1 base, with 17 bases spanning the gap. CDR3 nucleotides: TGTGCCAGCAGCCCAAGGGGCGGGGGCCTCCAAGAGACCCAGTACTTC. As protein: CASSPRGGGLQETQYF.

The chain recombines TRBV20-1 with TRBJ1-3; D perhaps matches TRBD1 (5 bases). V was pared by 3 bases and J by 3 bases, with 15 bases between. The germline V gene has CDR1 DFQATT and CDR2 SNEGSKA (reference sequence). CDR3 length equals 15 residues. CDR3 loop: CSASKNGGIGNTIYF. CDR3 nucleotides: TGCAGTGCTAGCAAGAACGGGGGAATTGGAAACACCATATATTTT.

This clonotype was counted a few times. This chain connects TRBV7-2 to TRBJ2-1; D unclear. Germline V gene lookup returns CDR1 SGHTA and CDR2 FQGNSA. The CDR3 spans 14 residues. Trimming left V 1 base short and J 3 bases short, with 7 bases between. The CDR3 region has the DNA TGTGCCAGCAGCTTAGGGCCAGACTACAATGAGCAGTTCTTC. Residues: CASSLGPDYNEQFF.